This T cell receptor (beta chain) was recorded in a study of cytomegalovirus exposure and HLA in healthy donors. The CDR3 has 15 residues. Germline CDR1 and CDR2: MNHEY and SMNVEV (reference sequence). Trimming stripped 6 bases from V and 5 bases from J, with 16 bases between. With 60 Vbeta and 13 Jbeta primers, the PCR was carried out. Sequencing used immunoSEQ multiplex PCR; TCRdb keeps in-frame clones, though not all of them. The table records about 62,000 clones, about four fifths of them present only once. This receptor was identified in a woman in her 30s in good health and CMV-seronegative. The rearrangement joins TRBV27 to TRBJ1-4; weak D call: TRBD1 (6 bases). Source material: PBMCs. The CDR3 nucleotides are TGTGCCAGCAGCCCCAGGGGCCTAGGGAATGAAAAACTGTTTTTT. Translation: CASSPRGLGNEKLFF.